This T cell receptor (beta chain) was sequenced in a study of patients and donors after allogeneic stem cell transplantation. Using its own MiXCR run on the RT-PCR reads, TCRdb lists one record per CDR3 protein. The table shows around 150,000 distinct CDR3 sequences, with 30% occurring only once. This clonotype was recorded only once. This clonotype was sampled from a human donor who was either an allogeneic HSCT recipient or a stem cell or donor lymphocyte infusion donor (not recorded which). It is not recorded whose cells these are; they may come from a transplant donor. Specimen: blood, either unsorted or a sorted T cell fraction (not recorded which).

The CDR3 coding sequence is TGTGCCAGCAGCCCGAGCGGGAGGCAAGAGACCCAGTACTTC. Residues: CASSPSGRQETQYF. The rearrangement uses TRBV7-8 and TRBJ2-5; 9 nucleotides align to TRBD2. This CDR3 is 14 amino acids long. The V gene end was trimmed by 5 bases and the J gene end by 2 bases; junction bases not matched to a gene: 3. Germline CDR1 and CDR2: SGHVS and FQNEAQ.